These T cell receptor beta chains were read from a single sample in a study of PD-1 blockade in mismatch repair-deficient tumors. Some clones are missing from TCRdb's copy, which holds only in-frame ones; the method was immunoSEQ multiplex PCR. The table includes around 110,000 clones, roughly 80% detected once. Sequencing was performed on peripheral blood, taken 60 to 65 weeks after starting pembrolizumab. These receptors all come from an adult with mismatch repair-deficient cancer. The CDR3 runs from the conserved cysteine through the conserved F or W. A D gene is named only where the DNA matches it firmly. Size tells how often a clone was seen (once, few, many) or the class of an expanded clone, and some rows leave it out.

v_call	j_call	clone_size	d_call	cdr3_length	cdr3_aa	cdr3_nt
TRBV29-1	TRBJ2-1	.	.	12	CSAPGYGNEQFF	TGCAGCGCGCCGGGGTACGGCAATGAGCAGTTCTTC
TRBV2	TRBJ2-5	.	.	12	CASHLLRETQYF	TGTGCTTCTCACCTTTTAAGGGAGACCCAGTACTTC
TRBV28	TRBJ1-5	once	.	15	CASSLETGAYQPQHF	TGTGCCAGCAGTCTGGAGACGGGGGCTTATCAGCCCCAGCATTTT
TRBV6-5	TRBJ2-3	.	TRBD1	15	CASRRRDRAGDTQYF	TGTGCCAGCAGACGCCGGGACAGGGCTGGGGATACGCAGTATTTT
TRBV29-1	TRBJ2-7	.	.	16	CSVEDQRTASSYEQYF	TGCAGCGTTGAAGATCAGCGCACAGCGAGCTCCTACGAGCAGTACTTC
TRBV7-7	TRBJ2-2	.	.	14	CASSLVENTGELFF	TGTGCTAGCAGCTTAGTCGAGAACACCGGGGAGCTGTTTTTT
TRBV7-2	TRBJ2-7	.	.	15	CASSSTTWGAYEQYF	TGTGCCAGCAGCTCCACAACTTGGGGAGCCTACGAGCAGTACTTC
TRBV18	TRBJ1-2	.	TRBD1	15	CASSPPGQVYYGYTF	TGTGCCAGCTCACCACCTGGACAGGTTTACTATGGCTACACCTTC
TRBV19	TRBJ2-3	.	TRBD1	17	CASSPGPGQGATDTQYF	TGTGCCAGTAGCCCCGGCCCCGGGCAGGGGGCCACAGATACGCAGTATTTT
TRBV6-5	TRBJ2-3	.	.	13	CATYGDSTDTQYF	TGTGCCACCTATGGGGATAGCACAGATACGCAGTATTTT
TRBV11-2	TRBJ2-1	.	.	16	CASSVRDTSSYNEQFF	TGTGCCAGCAGCGTAAGGGACACGAGCTCCTACAATGAGCAGTTCTTC
TRBV25-1	TRBJ2-5	.	.	11	CASGRGETQYF	TGTGCCAGCGGGAGGGGGGAGACCCAGTACTTC
TRBV18	TRBJ2-5	.	.	13	CASSSQYQETQYF	TGTGCCAGCTCATCGCAGTACCAAGAGACCCAGTACTTC
TRBV6-6	TRBJ2-7	.	TRBD2	16	CASSPPSGRAPYEQYF	TGTGCCAGCAGTCCTCCTAGCGGGAGGGCCCCCTACGAGCAGTACTTC
TRBV19	TRBJ1-1	.	.	15	CASSLSIGVGTEAFF	TGTGCCAGTAGTCTTAGTATCGGGGTTGGGACTGAAGCTTTCTTT
TRBV28	TRBJ2-7	.	.	12	CASSLTRYEQYF	TGTGCCAGCAGCCTAACCCGGTACGAGCAGTACTTC
TRBV13	TRBJ1-2	.	TRBD1	11	CASSWDRGYTF	TGTGCCAGCAGCTGGGACAGAGGCTACACCTTC
TRBV11-2	TRBJ2-7	.	.	14	CASSLDSYSYEQYF	TGTGCCAGCAGCTTAGACAGCTATTCCTACGAGCAGTACTTC
TRBV10-3	TRBJ2-7	once	.	15	CAISGGGDRAYEQYF	TGTGCCATCAGTGGGGGAGGAGACAGGGCCTACGAGCAGTACTTC
TRBV6-5	TRBJ1-1	once	.	14	CASSNGGLNTEAFF	TGTGCCAGCAGTAACGGGGGGCTCAACACTGAAGCTTTCTTT
TRBV7-3	TRBJ2-1	.	TRBD1	16	CASSQGPGQGFDEQFF	TGTGCCAGCAGCCAAGGGCCGGGACAGGGTTTCGATGAGCAGTTCTTC
TRBV5-1	TRBJ2-2	.	TRBD2	16	CASSITIAGTTGELFF	TGCGCCAGCAGCATAACTATAGCGGGAACGACCGGGGAGCTGTTTTTT
TRBV5-4	TRBJ2-3	once	TRBD2	15	CASSLEGSGSYTQYF	TGTGCCAGCAGCTTGGAGGGTAGCGGGAGTTATACGCAGTATTTT
TRBV19	TRBJ2-6	once	.	16	CASGGQGLFGANVLTF	TGTGCCAGTGGAGGGCAGGGTTTGTTTGGGGCCAACGTCCTGACTTTC
TRBV2	TRBJ2-5	.	.	14	CASISVGQQETQYF	TGTGCCAGCATCTCTGTAGGACAGCAAGAGACCCAGTACTTC
TRBV29-1	TRBJ2-7	.	.	14	CSVEDRGTTYEQYF	TGCAGCGTTGAAGACAGGGGTACAACCTACGAGCAGTACTTC
TRBV21-1	TRBJ2-5	.	.	19	CASSKVAPTSTAQGETQYF	TGTGCCAGCAGCAAAGTCGCCCCCACCTCGACAGCCCAGGGGGAGACCCAGTACTTC
TRBV6-5	TRBJ2-3	few	.	13	CASRPAGVDTQYF	TGTGCCAGCAGGCCAGCGGGCGTGGATACGCAGTATTTT
TRBV9	TRBJ2-1	once	TRBD2	15	CASTTGTSGSNEQFF	TGTGCCAGCACCACCGGGACTAGCGGTTCCAATGAGCAGTTCTTC
TRBV5-4	TRBJ2-1	.	TRBD2	16	CASSLEAAGGYNEQFF	TGTGCCAGCAGCTTGGAAGCGGCCGGGGGGTACAATGAGCAGTTCTTC
TRBV7-2	TRBJ1-2	.	.	11	CASSLVLGPTF	TGTGCCAGCAGCTTAGTTTTGGGGCCCACCTTC
TRBV5-1	TRBJ1-1	few	.	14	CASSLGRGNTEAFF	TGCGCCAGCAGCTTGGGAAGGGGCAACACTGAAGCTTTCTTT
TRBV2	TRBJ2-3	.	TRBD1	18	CASRAGQGVTRSTDTQYF	TGTGCCAGCAGGGCGGGACAGGGGGTAACGAGGAGCACAGATACGCAGTATTTT
TRBV6-5	TRBJ1-2	once	TRBD1	13	CASSRDRDRGYTF	TGTGCCAGCAGCAGAGACAGGGATCGGGGCTACACCTTC
TRBV9	TRBJ1-2	few	.	14	CASSSPGGVYGYTF	TGTGCCAGCAGCTCACCGGGGGGGGTTTATGGCTACACCTTC
TRBV5-4	TRBJ2-7	.	TRBD1	17	CASSDAVRDRTTYEQYF	TGTGCCAGCAGCGACGCCGTGAGGGACAGGACAACTTACGAGCAGTACTTC
TRBV7-9	TRBJ2-7	.	.	15	CASSSGVGYVDEQYF	TGTGCCAGCAGCTCCGGGGTTGGATACGTGGACGAGCAGTACTTC
TRBV10-3	TRBJ2-3	.	.	16	CAISETWEIRTDTQYF	TGTGCCATCAGTGAAACGTGGGAGATCCGCACAGATACGCAGTATTTT
TRBV30	TRBJ1-2	.	.	11	CAWSRGGAYTF	TGTGCCTGGAGTCGGGGAGGGGCTTACACCTTC
TRBV18	TRBJ2-2	.	TRBD2	16	CASSPLQRENTGELFF	TGTGCCAGCTCACCATTGCAGCGGGAAAACACCGGGGAGCTGTTTTTT
TRBV7-2	TRBJ2-5	few	TRBD2	15	CASSLGLAGGETQYF	TGTGCCAGCAGCTTGGGACTAGCGGGAGGGGAGACCCAGTACTTC
TRBV6-1	TRBJ2-7	once	.	16	CASSEAVVGGNYEQYF	TGTGCCAGCAGTGAAGCGGTCGTCGGCGGAAACTACGAGCAGTACTTC
TRBV5-4	TRBJ2-2	.	TRBD2	16	CASSTRLAVNTGELFF	TGTGCCAGCAGCACCAGACTAGCGGTGAACACCGGGGAGCTGTTTTTT
TRBV6-5	TRBJ1-2	.	.	14	CAAAGQVGNYGYTF	TGTGCCGCCGCTGGGCAGGTGGGGAACTATGGCTACACCTTC
TRBV28	TRBJ2-2	.	TRBD2	17	CASGLAGAPANTGELFF	TGTGCCAGCGGACTAGCGGGAGCCCCCGCGAACACCGGGGAGCTGTTTTTT
TRBV6-1	TRBJ2-7	.	TRBD2	14	CASSVAGPYYEQYF	TGTGCCAGCAGTGTAGCGGGACCTTACTACGAGCAGTACTTC
TRBV6-5	TRBJ1-5	.	.	13	CASSSRSNQPQHF	TGTGCCAGCAGTAGCCGAAGCAATCAGCCCCAGCATTTT
TRBV7-8	TRBJ2-3	once	.	16	CASSQAFGTSTDTQYF	TGTGCCAGCAGCCAGGCCTTCGGGACTAGCACAGATACGCAGTATTTT
TRBV7-8	TRBJ2-7	.	.	14	CASSFVRGKYEQYF	TGTGCCAGCAGCTTTGTCAGGGGCAAATACGAGCAGTACTTC
TRBV19	TRBJ2-1	.	.	15	CASSLGGESYNEQFF	TGTGCCAGTAGTCTTGGGGGAGAGAGCTACAATGAGCAGTTCTTC
TRBV6-4	TRBJ2-1	.	.	13	CASSEVGVGEQFF	TGTGCCAGCAGTGAGGTAGGGGTCGGGGAGCAGTTCTTC
TRBV10-2	TRBJ1-2	.	TRBD1	13	CASKMDREGGYTF	TGCGCCAGCAAAATGGACAGGGAAGGTGGCTACACCTTC
TRBV7-3	TRBJ1-1	.	.	13	CASSLQRATEAFF	TGTGCCAGCAGCTTACAGAGGGCGACTGAAGCTTTCTTT
TRBV4-3	TRBJ2-3	.	.	16	CASSQERGSPGNTQYF	TGCGCCAGCAGCCAAGAGAGGGGGTCCCCGGGGAATACGCAGTATTTT
TRBV6-5	TRBJ2-7	.	.	14	CASSEFNSQGEQYF	TGTGCCAGCAGTGAATTCAACTCCCAGGGCGAGCAGTACTTC
TRBV25-1	TRBJ2-3	.	TRBD1	16	CASSAAWGQGEDTQYF	TGTGCCAGCAGTGCTGCCTGGGGACAGGGGGAAGATACGCAGTATTTT
TRBV5-1	TRBJ1-5	once	.	15	CASSLDGLYNQPQHF	TGCGCCAGCAGCTTGGACGGACTGTACAATCAGCCCCAGCATTTT
TRBV10-3	TRBJ1-2	few	.	10	CAIKGEGYTF	TGTGCCATCAAAGGAGAGGGCTACACCTTC